The rows below give T cell receptor beta chains drawn from one sample of a study of siplizumab effects on memory and regulatory T cells. Clones were read by immunoSEQ multiplex PCR, and TCRdb kept only the in-frame ones, dropping some. The sample has under 110,000 clones, roughly 91% seen once. Material: non-Treg CD4+ T cells sorted from blood. These receptors came from a human donor in good health. Each CDR3 is given with its conserved first and last residue. D genes are given only for firm matches.

D gene,V gene,CDR3 protein
.,TRBV7-6,CASSSDRSEAFF
TRBD1,TRBV10-3,CASRDSSGNTIYF
.,TRBV25-1,CASSDPGTAQYF
.,TRBV30,CAWGPGHLDEEQYF
.,TRBV7-9,CASSLDPRRPSSYEQYF
.,TRBV10-3,CAIRNRIDTEAFF
.,TRBV18,CASSPRRADTQYF
TRBD2,TRBV2,CASSPTVAGVSDTQYF
TRBD1,TRBV30,CAWSVQGNQPQHF
.,TRBV19,CASSIDRANGYTF
.,TRBV5-4,CASSPTRDFSYEQYF
.,TRBV30,CAWSVQDGYTF
.,TRBV4-2,CASSQDFGGYSEQYF
.,TRBV4-1,CASSQATLQETQYF
.,TRBV4-3,CASSQLTGEAFF
.,TRBV15,CATSTHRVDGGNEQFF
.,TRBV7-2,CASSPRRGQNTEAFF
.,TRBV30,CAWSVIGSYTF
TRBD2,TRBV18,CASPGGRAGELFF
.,TRBV6-5,CASSYSGEQYF
TRBD1,TRBV30,CASSRDRGETQYF
TRBD2,TRBV25-1,CASSSTRVSGRPYEQYF
.,TRBV5-4,CASSGTPQETQYF
.,TRBV4-1,CASSRMSTVSTDTQYF
TRBD2,TRBV7-3,CASSLVAGGQETQYF
TRBD1,TRBV30,CAWSVAGGGSQPQHF
.,TRBV7-8,CASSLVRVNWESYEQYF
.,TRBV7-2,CASSLYGSPGELFF
.,TRBV25-1,CASSDGLVNEKLFF
.,TRBV4-3,CASSQDRAPLYGYTF
TRBD1,TRBV15,CATSRLAGGAPRDTEAFF
.,TRBV10-2,CASRAGPHQPQHF
.,TRBV5-1,CASSLAGLNNEQFF
.,TRBV30,CAWSFALYYGYTF
.,TRBV28,CATSPLGENTEAFF
.,TRBV9,CASSVGGRDAFEQFF
.,TRBV6-6,CASSYYDEQYF
.,TRBV5-5,CASSLFPGKLAKNIQYF
TRBD1,TRBV5-1,CASSVGQGNEQYF
.,TRBV7-2,CASSKGGSGANVLTF
TRBD2,TRBV6-1,CASTSRREAEQFF
.,TRBV10-2,CASSEQQPGGYEQYF
.,TRBV5-6,CASSFLGQFHYEQYF
TRBD2,TRBV5-4,CASSLDTSGRTGELFF
TRBD2,TRBV7-3,CASSLSRRTSGSRETQYF
.,TRBV30,CAWSSAGTQYF
TRBD2,TRBV5-1,CASSVTSGSFSEQFF
.,TRBV6-1,CASSEAGALGTEAFF
.,TRBV29-1,CSAQEGQYF
.,TRBV12-1,CASSPTSWRGNEQYF
TRBD1,TRBV11-3,CASSLGQGMDYGYTF